This T cell receptor beta chain emerged from a study of T cells in narcolepsy. About the research overall: Healthy controls were enrolled alongside patients with narcolepsy type 1 or type 2. Whole-study findings and limits: Healthy controls reportedly lacked the autoreactive clonotypes serially found in patients' blood. Autoreactive clone sequences were missing from some blood memory CD4+ repertoires. Autoreactive HCRT-specific and TRIB2-specific clonotypes were marked in same-patient CSF-versus-blood CD4+ comparisons.

This table comes from immunoSEQ multiplex PCR, and its TCRdb copy is limited to in-frame clones, with some not included. The repertoire consists of fewer than 25,000 clones, with about 82% occurring once and the leading ten covering 10%. A note on this clone: No antigen is known for it.

The germline CDR1 and CDR2 sequences are LNHDA and SQIVND (reference sequence). V was clipped by 7 bases and J by 0 bases; unmatched bases: 6. The CDR3 spans 16 residues. Material: memory (CD45RA-) CD4+ T cells from blood. This TCR derives from a human donor in good health. The chain uses TRBV19 and TRBJ2-2, with 9 positions matching TRBD2. The CDR3 sequence: CASTLGLAPNTGELFF. In DNA, the CDR3 is TGTGCCAGTACCCTAGGACTAGCGCCGAACACCGGGGAGCTGTTTTTT.